This T cell receptor beta chain was identified in a study of CD8 T cells in ankylosing spondylitis. This clonotype was observed a handful of times. The antigen is unknown. Findings and caveats of the study: Clones linked to disease were reported to show significant enrichment in matched ankylosing spondylitis synovial fluid. A motif of 7 to 9 highly homologous TCR beta variants was seen as apparently characteristic of ankylosing spondylitis blood.

TCR beta libraries were made by quantitative 5'-RACE with molecular barcodes. TCRdb re-derived calls from the 5' RACE reads in MiXCR, one entry per CDR3 protein. The table records hundreds of thousands of distinct CDR3 sequences, roughly an eighth of them present only once. Material for sequencing was blood, either unsorted or a sorted T cell fraction (not recorded which). The receptor's source is a male donor with ankylosing spondylitis.

Written as DNA, the CDR3 is TGTGCCAGCAGCCAAGAGGCTACCTGGGGGGAGCTGTTTTTT. This gives the protein CASSQEATWGELFF. This rearrangement joins TRBV3-1 to TRBJ2-2; no firm D call. From germline, CDR1 is LGHDT and CDR2 YNNKEL (reference sequence). Trimming cost V 0 bases and J 8 bases, with 10 bases left between them. The CDR3 contains 14 residues.